This T cell receptor beta chain was obtained from a study of blood T cell repertoires in COVID-19 (dated by TCRdb to the early 2020s). Study-level background: Collaborator samples came from the United States, Italy and Spain and covered acute and convalescent phases of COVID-19. Deeply sampled blood TCRbeta repertoires from subjects exposed to, actively infected with, or recovered from COVID-19 were included in the dataset. Samples were obtained from the ongoing ImmuneRACE study (first 160 participants) and from about 1,300 subjects provided by 6 global collaborators. The material from the prospective study consisted of cDNA or gDNA derived from T cells, B-cell-depleted T cells, or PBMCs. The repertoires were released in a freely available public database meant as a resource for research on the immune response to SARS-CoV-2. HLA class I and class II types, where available, came from metadata supplied by the sample provider rather than from assay-based typing. Sample metadata almost always included a de-identified subject ID, COVID-19 status, age in years and sex.

In regard to this clone: The clone's antigen remains unknown. No clone much larger than this one lies a single base away; base qualities are absent.

TCRbeta CDR3 regions were amplified from genomic DNA using the immunoSEQ Assay, a bias-controlled multiplex PCR. The authors processed their data as follows. Within the assay, amplification of reference gene primers was used to estimate how many nucleated cells each sample contained. Sequence reads were collapsed and filtered to measure the absolute abundance of every unique TCRbeta CDR3 rearrangement. For each sample, productive Simpson clonality was calculated as the square root of Simpson's diversity index over productive rearrangements. TCRdb took this table from immuneACCESS and kept in-frame rearrangements with V and J called. Such tables lack part of the clones; where checked against another copy, unresolved V genes explain under half of the gap, and the rest is unexplained. V and J calls and clone size are given by that table; D and trimming were obtained from the DNA. The sample table records about 140,000 clones; approximately 84% of these occur just once. Around 1.8% of the sample lies in the top ten.

From its cysteine to its phenylalanine, the CDR3 spans 13 amino acids. Of the read, only the CDR3 DNA is kept; its 39 bases are in frame from base 1. CDR1 and CDR2 are drawn from the germline V gene: SGHRS, YFSETQ. V gives up 2 bases and J gives up 3 bases, and the segment between their germline ends measures 6 bases. Whole blood was collected in K2EDTA tubes by collaborating institutions according to the institutions' own protocols. For TCRbeta analysis, collaborator samples were shipped as frozen whole blood, as isolated PBMCs, or as DNA extracted from either sample type. The paper as a whole reports these results and caveats: The quantity of clinical and demographic metadata differed by source and by participant and was supplied without curation.

The receptor was isolated from a woman in her sixties with acute or convalescent COVID-19. The receptor chain draws on TRBV5-1 and TRBJ2-1, with the D gene too uncertain to name. Material: peripheral blood. The CDR3 protein: CASSLNGYNEQFF. In nucleotides, the sequence is TGCGCCAGCAGCTTAAACGGCTACAATGAGCAGTTCTTC.